This T cell receptor (beta chain) emerged from a study of vaccination effects on CD4 cells after COVID-19. Overall study findings and caveats: Limitations: small convalescent group and missing early post-infection timepoints.

This clone has only one observation. Antigen specificity is unknown. Assay: immunoSEQ multiplex PCR; the TCRdb copy retains only in-frame clones and omits some. The sample consists of approximately 76,000 clones, under 80% of them appearing once. Expansion of antigen-specific CD4+ T cells with viral peptide pools was carried out by the ViraFEST assay before sequencing. At the end of 10 days of culture, CD4+ T cells were isolated. The healthy vaccine recipients, who had no prior SARS-CoV-2 infection, showed negative nucleocapsid antibodies. With 4 bases removed from V and 4 bases from J, the gap between germline ends came to 14 bases. Germline V lookup: CDR1 SGHRS, CDR2 YFSETQ. This CDR3 contains 14 residues.

The sequence derives from a human donor who received a COVID-19 vaccine. The chain uses TRBV5-1 and TRBJ1-2, with a tentative D call TRBD1 (6 bases). The sample was CD4+ T cells from PBMCs cultured with SARS-CoV-2 spike peptides, taken before COVID-19 vaccination. CDR3 in amino acids: CASSRGQPLYGYTF. CDR3 in DNA: TGCGCCAGCAGCCGCGGACAGCCTCTCTATGGCTACACCTTC.